These T cell receptor beta chains were read from a single sample in a study of cytomegalovirus exposure and HLA in healthy donors. Generated by immunoSEQ multiplex PCR, the TCRdb table keeps only in-frame clones and is missing some. This sample has 150,000 to 160,000 clones, with about 76% found just once. The sample consisted of PBMCs. The receptors stem from a man aged 25-40 years in good health and CMV-seropositive. Both conserved end residues are part of each CDR3. The D gene is left open where the match is weak. Rows give clone size only sometimes, using once, few, many, or a class for an expanded clone.

abundance,d_gene,v_gene,j_gene,CDR3nt,CDR3aa
-,-,TRBV4-2,TRBJ1-4,TGTGCCAGCAGCCAAGATCCTCAGCGGAGCTCAACTAATGAAAAACTGTTTTTT,CASSQDPQRSSTNEKLFF
-,TRBD1,TRBV6-5,TRBJ2-4,TGTGCCAGCAGTCGCGGGACAGGGGGCGAAAACATTCAGTACTTC,CASSRGTGGENIQYF
once,-,TRBV7-3,TRBJ1-2,TGTGCCAGCAGCTTAGGGGCCGGTAACTATGGCTACACCTTC,CASSLGAGNYGYTF
-,TRBD1,TRBV15,TRBJ2-7,TGTGCCACCAGCAGAGATTACGAGGACAGGGGGAACGAGCAGTACTTC,CATSRDYEDRGNEQYF
-,TRBD1,TRBV4-3,TRBJ2-1,TGCGCCAGCAGCCCAGGGGGCAACAATGAGCAGTTCTTC,CASSPGGNNEQFF
-,TRBD1,TRBV27,TRBJ1-2,TGTGCCAGCAGTACCCAGGCTACAGGGGATGGCTACACCTTC,CASSTQATGDGYTF
-,-,TRBV4-1,TRBJ2-2,TGCGCCAGCAGCCAAGTGCTGGACACCCTGGGAGGGGAGCTGTTTTTT,CASSQVLDTLGGELFF
-,-,TRBV10-3,TRBJ1-2,TGTGCCATCAGTGATGGGGGCAGGGGTAATGGCTACACCTTC,CAISDGGRGNGYTF
-,TRBD2,TRBV2,TRBJ2-3,TGTGCCAGCAGTCGACTAGCGGGGTCCTCAGATACGCAGTATTTT,CASSRLAGSSDTQYF
-,TRBD2,TRBV19,TRBJ2-3,TGTGCCAGTAGTATAGAGTGGAGCGGGGGGGTTACATCTAGCACAGATACGCAGTATTTT,CASSIEWSGGVTSSTDTQYF
-,-,TRBV6-5,TRBJ1-2,TGTGCCAGCAGTTGGGGGGGGCATGGCTACACCTTC,CASSWGGHGYTF
-,TRBD2,TRBV4-2,TRBJ2-1,TGTGCCAGCAGCCAACATTTAGGGACTAGCGGGGAATACAATGAGCAGTTCTTC,CASSQHLGTSGEYNEQFF
-,TRBD1,TRBV2,TRBJ2-7,TGTGCCAGCAGCCCGGACAGGGGGTCCTACGAGCAGTACTTC,CASSPDRGSYEQYF
-,-,TRBV5-1,TRBJ1-1,TGCGCCAGCAGCTTGGTGGGGAGGAACACTGAAGCTTTCTTT,CASSLVGRNTEAFF
-,-,TRBV11-2,TRBJ2-5,TGTGCCAGCAGCTCCGGAGAGGGCCAGTACTTC,CASSSGEGQYF
-,TRBD1,TRBV11-2,TRBJ1-2,TGTGCCAGCAGCTTAGAGGTGGGACAGGCTAACTATGGCTACACCTTC,CASSLEVGQANYGYTF
-,-,TRBV14,TRBJ2-7,TGTGCCAGCAGCCAAGTTTTTGGAGGGGACTCTTACGAGCAGTACTTC,CASSQVFGGDSYEQYF
-,TRBD2,TRBV5-4,TRBJ2-1,TGTGCCAGCGGTAGCGGGAGCGGGTTTGGGAATGAGCAGTTCTTC,CASGSGSGFGNEQFF
-,-,TRBV29-1,TRBJ2-4,TGCAGCGTACAGGGCAGGGACAAAAACATTCAGTACTTC,CSVQGRDKNIQYF
-,TRBD1,TRBV29-1,TRBJ2-7,TGCAGCGTTTTCCAACAGGGGTTCGAGCAGTACTTC,CSVFQQGFEQYF
-,TRBD1,TRBV5-1,TRBJ1-4,TGCGCCAGCAGCTTCAGGGGGCAGAATGAAAAACTGTTTTTT,CASSFRGQNEKLFF
once,-,TRBV6-5,TRBJ2-3,TGTGCCAGCAGTTATTACACCACAGATACGCAGTATTTT,CASSYYTTDTQYF
-,-,TRBV7-8,TRBJ1-5,TGTGCCAGCAGCCCCCGGGGAGGGGTGGGCAATCAGCCCCAGCATTTT,CASSPRGGVGNQPQHF
-,-,TRBV6-1,TRBJ1-5,TGTGCCAGCAGTCCGCACAGGGCTCTAAATCAGCCCCAGCATTTT,CASSPHRALNQPQHF
-,TRBD1,TRBV7-9,TRBJ1-2,TGTGCCAGCAGCTTAGTGACAGGGAACTATGGCTACACCTTC,CASSLVTGNYGYTF
-,TRBD1,TRBV2,TRBJ2-2,TGTGCCAGCAGTGAATTGGGACAGGTTACACCCGGGGAGCTGTTTTTT,CASSELGQVTPGELFF
-,-,TRBV5-6,TRBJ2-5,TGTGCCAGCAGCTTTGGAGGGCAAGAGACCCAGTACTTC,CASSFGGQETQYF
-,-,TRBV6-4,TRBJ2-6,TGTGCCAGCAGTGTGGGCACAGGTAACTCTGGGGCCAACGTCCTGACTTTC,CASSVGTGNSGANVLTF
few,TRBD2,TRBV28,TRBJ2-7,TGTGCCAGCAGTTGGGGAGGGACCTACGAGCAGTACTTC,CASSWGGTYEQYF
-,TRBD1,TRBV6-4,TRBJ2-1,TGTGCCAGCGGCCCCGGGACAGGGTTTCCCAATGAGCAGTTCTTC,CASGPGTGFPNEQFF
-,-,TRBV7-8,TRBJ1-1,TGTGCCAGCAGCTTAGGACGGGAGATGAACACTGAAGCTTTCTTT,CASSLGREMNTEAFF
few,TRBD2,TRBV29-1,TRBJ2-5,TGCAGCGGAAGGGGAGGACTAGCGGGCTTCCAAGAGACCCAGTACTTC,CSGRGGLAGFQETQYF
-,-,TRBV5-4,TRBJ1-1,TGTGCCAGCAGCTTGGTGGAGGGGTCGAACACTGAAGCTTTCTTT,CASSLVEGSNTEAFF
few,-,TRBV9,TRBJ2-6,TGTGCCAGCAGCGTACCAAGTAGCAAGACCAAAAACTCTGGGGCCAACGTCCTGACTTTC,CASSVPSSKTKNSGANVLTF
-,-,TRBV30,TRBJ1-1,TGTGCCTGGAATCCCACCCTAGGAGCTGAAGCTTTCTTT,CAWNPTLGAEAFF
-,TRBD1,TRBV6-1,TRBJ2-2,TGTGCCAGCAGTGAACGACAGGGGCGAACCGGGGAGCTGTTTTTT,CASSERQGRTGELFF
-,-,TRBV9,TRBJ2-2,TGTGCCAGCAGTACCGAGGGGGTGACCGGGGAGCTGTTTTTT,CASSTEGVTGELFF
-,-,TRBV29-1,TRBJ2-3,TGCAGCGTGCGGAGCGGAGCTACAGATACGCAGTATTTT,CSVRSGATDTQYF
-,TRBD1,TRBV30,TRBJ1-1,TGTGCCTTGGGACAGCTGAACACTGAAGCTTTCTTT,CALGQLNTEAFF